The 24 T cell receptor beta chains below all came from one sample that was sequenced in a study of early T cells in non-severe SARS-CoV-2 infection. TCRdb processed the 5' RACE reads anew with MiXCR; each CDR3 protein has one entry. The sample lists some 90,000 distinct CDR3 sequences; about 15% were seen once. The sample consisted of whole blood. Receptors originate from an adult who was a healthcare worker with PCR-confirmed SARS-CoV-2 infection or an uninfected control (not recorded which).

This clonotype was seen a few times. V usage is TRBV28 and J usage is TRBJ2-7; D is tentatively TRBD1 or TRBD2 (6 bases each). Germline V gives CDR1 MDHEN, CDR2 SYDVKM. V lost 1 base and J lost 5, with 9 bases in between. This CDR3 is 13 amino acids long. CDR3 in amino acids: CASSLSGANEQYF. Written as DNA, the CDR3 is TGTGCCAGCAGTTTATCGGGGGCCAACGAGCAGTACTTC.

This clonotype was seen a few times. This chain connects TRBV19 to TRBJ1-5; tentative D call: TRBD1 (5 bases). This CDR3 has 15 amino acids. The V gene's germline CDR1 is LNHDA and CDR2 SQIVND (reference sequence). The germline V and J ends were trimmed by 3 bases and 0 bases, with 9 bases remaining between them. The CDR3: CASSMRQGSNQPQHF. CDR3 DNA: TGTGCCAGTAGTATGAGGCAGGGTAGCAATCAGCCCCAGCATTTT.

The chain recombines TRBV11-1 with TRBJ2-3, with no clear D. This CDR3 has 15 amino acids. CDR1 is SGHAT and CDR2 is FQDESV in the germline V gene (reference sequence). The ends were cut back, 4 bases at V and 2 bases at J, with 13 bases in the middle. CDR3 amino acids: CASSYIPTDTDTQYF. CDR3 DNA: TGTGCCAGCAGCTACATTCCCACAGACACAGATACGCAGTATTTT.

This clonotype was detected many times. This chain uses TRBV24-1 with TRBJ1-2, with unresolved D. Germline CDR1 KGHDR, CDR2 SFDVKD. V lost 4 bases and J lost 0, with 5 bases in between. The CDR3 extends over 13 amino acids. CDR3 sequence (DNA): TGTGCCACCAGTGACCCGGCTAACTATGGCTACACCTTC. Translation gives CATSDPANYGYTF.

The CDR3 loop reads CASSSPTGSEQYF. The CDR3 DNA sequence: TGTGCCAGCAGTTCTCCGACAGGTTCCGAGCAGTACTTC. V and J are TRBV27 and TRBJ2-7; possibly TRBD1 for D (6 bases). Germline lookup yields CDR1 MNHEY and CDR2 SMNVEV (reference sequence). The CDR3 spans 13 residues. Trimming left V 4 bases short and J 6 bases short, with 13 bases between.

Comments on this clonotype: Germline and junction disagree at one end, which may indicate a read error. In nucleotides, the CDR3 is TGCAGTGCTAGGGTGGGGACTAGCGGGAGTAATGAGCCGTTCTTC. This encodes CSARVGTSGSNEPFF. The rearrangement joins TRBV20-1 to TRBJ2-1; 14 nucleotides line up with TRBD2. The CDR3 is 15 amino acids. Germline CDR1 is DFQATT and CDR2 is SNEGSKA (reference sequence).

V usage is TRBV2 and J usage is TRBJ1-1; unclear D gene. V lost 4 bases to trimming and J lost 7 bases, with 10 bases between them. Germline V CDR1 and CDR2: SNHLY, FYNNEI. The CDR3 is 12 residues long. CDR3 protein: CASSVAGVEAFF. Written as DNA, the CDR3 is TGTGCCAGCAGTGTGGCCGGGGTTGAAGCTTTCTTT.

V and J are TRBV2 and TRBJ1-1; a weak D match, TRBD1 (6 bases). This CDR3 contains 11 residues. In germline, CDR1 is SNHLY, CDR2 FYNNEI. Trimming took 10 bases from V and 3 from J, leaving 9 bases between them. The CDR3 here is CATRTDTEAFF. The CDR3 coding sequence is TGTGCCACCCGGACAGACACTGAAGCTTTCTTT.

The chain has TRBV28 and TRBJ1-5; D call uncertain. This CDR3 comprises 14 residues. V gave up 5 bases and J gave up 1 base, with 9 bases separating them. From germline, CDR1 is MDHEN and CDR2 SYDVKM. The chain's CDR3 is CASSLSGSNQPQHF. The DNA of the CDR3 is TGTGCCAGCAGTCTGAGCGGGAGCAATCAGCCCCAGCATTTT.

This clonotype was counted many times. V and J are TRBV5-1 and TRBJ2-1; D is undetermined. The CDR3 has 15 amino acids. The V gene lost 5 bases and the J gene lost 0 bases, with 12 bases spanning the gap. CDR1 is SGHRS and CDR2 is YFSETQ in the germline V gene. The DNA of the CDR3 is TGCGCCAGCAGTTTACTTACGAGCTCCTACAATGAGCAGTTCTTC. This codes for CASSLLTSSYNEQFF. Filled out from reference TRBV5-1 and TRBJ2-1, the complete variable domain reads KAGVTQTPRYLIKTRGQQVTLSCSPISGHRSVSWYQQTPGQGLQFLFEYFSETQRNKGNFPGRFSGRQFSNSRSEMNVSTLELGDSALYLCASSLLTSSYNEQFFGPGTRLTVL.

A few counts support this clonotype. The rearrangement uses TRBV6-6 and TRBJ2-2, with D possibly TRBD1 on 6 matching bases. The CDR3 extends over 14 amino acids. From germline, CDR1 is MNHNY and CDR2 SVGAGI (reference sequence). Trimming left V 0 bases short and J 6 bases short, with 8 bases between. The CDR3 sequence: CASSYSRTAGELFF. The CDR3 DNA reads as TGTGCCAGCAGTTACTCAAGGACAGCCGGGGAGCTGTTTTTT.

The chain is built from TRBV11-2 and TRBJ1-3; D call uncertain. The CDR3 covers 16 residues. V lost 6 bases and J 0 bases, leaving 15 bases between the germline ends. Germline CDR1 SGHAT, CDR2 FQNNGV. In DNA, the CDR3 is TGTGCCAGCAGAGCCCCCGGACTCTCCTCTGGAAACACCATATATTTT. It yields the protein CASRAPGLSSGNTIYF. Based on the CDR3 plus reference TRBV11-2 and TRBJ1-3, the full variable domain is EAGVAQSPRYKIIEKRQSVAFWCNPISGHATLYWYQQILGQGPKLLIQFQNNGVVDDSQLPKDRFSAERLKGVDSTLKIQPAKLEDSAVYLCASRAPGLSSGNTIYFGEGSWLTVV.

The chain has TRBV11-1 and TRBJ2-3, with 7 bases identical to TRBD1. J was trimmed by 3 bases and V by 5 bases; bases with no gene match: 17. CDR1 SGHAT and CDR2 FQDESV come from the germline V gene (reference sequence). The CDR3 sequence is 18 residues long. The CDR3: CASSITLGQILTTDTQYF. The DNA for the CDR3 is TGTGCCAGCAGCATAACACTGGGACAGATTTTGACGACAGATACGCAGTATTTT.

This clonotype was picked up a small number of times. The rearrangement uses TRBV4-2 and TRBJ2-1, with 8 positions matching TRBD2. The CDR3 extends over 17 amino acids. Trimming removed 3 bases from V and 9 bases from J; junction bases left unmatched: 16. From germline, CDR1 is LGHNA and CDR2 YNFKEQ. The CDR3 sequence: CASSHPAREGRASEQFF. CDR3 in DNA: TGTGCCAGCAGCCACCCAGCTCGGGAGGGCCGGGCAAGTGAGCAGTTCTTC.

V gene TRBV12-3 or TRBV12-4 combines with J gene TRBJ2-5; 7 bases map to TRBD2. The CDR3 runs to 14 residues. V trimming: 0 bases; J trimming: 2 bases; junction bases outside the gene matches: 0. For the CDR3, the DNA is TGTGCCAGCAGTTTAGCGGGAGGGCAAGAGACCCAGTACTTC. Protein product: CASSLAGGQETQYF.

The V call is TRBV14, the J call TRBJ1-1; weak D call: TRBD1 (6 bases). Trimming took 3 bases from V and 5 from J, leaving 13 bases between them. The germline V gene encodes CDR1 SGHDN and CDR2 FVKESK. The CDR3 length is 14 residues. CDR3: CASSQTGRGTEAFF. Written as DNA, the CDR3 is TGTGCCAGCAGCCAGACAGGCAGGGGAACTGAAGCTTTCTTT.

The sample holds a few counts of this clonotype. This chain links TRBV7-9 with TRBJ2-6; D is unresolved. V was trimmed by 3 bases and J by 2 bases, leaving 14 bases between them. Germline assignment: CDR1 SEHNR and CDR2 FQNEAQ (reference sequence). The CDR3 consists of 17 residues. The CDR3 nucleotides are TGTGCCAGCAGCTTGCCTGCAGATCTGGCTGGGGCCAACGTCCTGACTTTC. Its translation: CASSLPADLAGANVLTF.

The sample holds a few counts of this clonotype. The chain links TRBV6-1 to TRBJ2-3; TRBD2 aligns across 10 bases. The junction had 6 bases not matched to a gene; V was cut back by 5 bases and J by 7 bases. Germline assignment: CDR1 MNHNS and CDR2 SASEGT. CDR3 length: 14 residues. The chain's CDR3 is CASSLAGVLHTQYF. The CDR3 bases are TGTGCCAGCAGTCTAGCGGGAGTTTTGCATACGCAGTATTTT.

The J gene is TRBJ2-5, the V gene TRBV12-3 or TRBV12-4; the D is unclear. The V end lost 7 bases, the J end lost 1 base, and 7 bases lay between the germline ends. The length of the CDR3 is 12 residues. DNA for the CDR3: TGTGCCAGCATGGCAGGCCAAGAGACCCAGTACTTC. Translated, it gives CASMAGQETQYF.

This clonotype was counted many times. The rearrangement links TRBV10-3 to TRBJ1-2, with 7 bases that match TRBD1. The germline V gene has CDR1 ENHRY and CDR2 SYGVKD. Trimming cost V 6 bases and J 5 bases; bases outside gene matches: 6. This CDR3 has 13 amino acids. For the CDR3, the DNA is TGTGCCATCAGCGGGGACAGTCAGTATGGCTACACCTTC. This codes for CAISGDSQYGYTF.

The gene calls are TRBV20-1 and TRBJ2-1, with D unclear. Trimming cost V 4 bases and J 7 bases, with 20 bases left between them. Germline V gene data show CDR1 as DFQATT and CDR2 as SNEGSKA (reference sequence). The CDR3 sequence is 15 residues long. This chain's CDR3 is CSAKFRGLVWNEQFF. CDR3 sequence (DNA): TGCAGTGCTAAGTTTCGCGGCCTTGTTTGGAATGAGCAGTTCTTC.

The V and J genes are TRBV11-2 and TRBJ2-3, with D tentatively TRBD1 or TRBD2 (5 bases each). V lost 5 bases to trimming and J lost 2 bases, with 8 bases between them. This CDR3 has 13 residues. CDR1 and CDR2 (germline): SGHAT, FQNNGV. The CDR3 loop reads CASSRDLTDTQYF. In DNA form, the CDR3 reads TGTGCCAGCAGCAGGGACCTCACAGATACGCAGTATTTT.

The chain has TRBV5-1 and TRBJ2-1; TRBD1 agrees at 9 bases. CDR3 length: 17 amino acids. Trimming at V came to 0 bases and at J to 7 bases, leaving 11 bases not matched to a gene. Germline CDR1 and CDR2: SGHRS and YFSETQ. The CDR3 loop reads CASSLALPGQGWNEQFF. DNA of the CDR3: TGCGCCAGCAGCTTGGCCCTTCCGGGACAGGGATGGAATGAGCAGTTCTTC.

The gene calls are TRBV15 and TRBJ2-3; 8 bases are shared with TRBD2. With V trimmed by 0 bases and J by 2 bases, 4 bases remained unmatched. This CDR3 is 16 amino acids long. Germline V lookup: CDR1 LNHNV, CDR2 YYDKDF (reference sequence). The DNA of the CDR3 is TGTGCCACCAGCAGAGATCGTAGCGGGGCCACAGATACGCAGTATTTT. This translates into CATSRDRSGATDTQYF.